The sequence of this T cell receptor beta chain was determined in a study of shared clonotypes between healthy human individuals (dated by TCRdb to 2020 to 2021). Some background on the complete study: The cohort included a few men and a couple of women between 18 and 49 years of age. For each donor, CD4 naive and CD4 memory were each given three plates, CD8 naive was given two plates, and CD8 memory was given one plate. To estimate repertoire size and how much clonotype sharing occurs between individuals, the study deeply sequenced the blood TCR repertoires of five healthy adults. Different laboratories and diverse techniques were used to prepare libraries and sequence TCR repertoires, to increase sequencing depth and limit assay-specific biases. Between about 0.85 and 8.9 billion PBMCs per donor were obtained by leukapheresis. Study-wide findings and limitations: Sampling was limited to blood, and TCR repertoires in tissue likely differ from TCR repertoires in blood. Compared with non-shared clonotypes, the clonotypes found in all four sorted-subset donors had higher generation probabilities. Even with the large sequencing depth, rarefaction of the sorted-subset datasets indicated that sequencing was incomplete. The genetic and exposure-history diversity represented was limited by the small number of donors. Naive subsets generally had larger estimated clonotype richness than memory subsets did. Pairwise subsampling indicated that sequencing depth was expected to affect the degree of clonotype sharing among donors. When several donors were compared, the shared fraction of clonotypes was about 5% for naive CD4, 3.5% to 4% for naive CD8, roughly 2.5% for memory CD4, and roughly 0.4% for memory CD8.

Donors were healthy HIV-negative adults with no recently reported acute infections or vaccinations. Every donor was a Caucasian adult residing in Nashville, Tennessee, USA. Magnetic negative selection was used to enrich CD4+ T cells, after which naive cells were positively selected on CD45RA and the negative fraction became the memory subset. After blood collection by leukapheresis, PBMCs were isolated using Ficoll-Histopaque density gradient centrifugation and then cryopreserved in the vapor phase of liquid nitrogen. Analytical flow cytometry was used to check the purity and quantity of every magnetically sorted T cell population. Genomic DNA was isolated from every sorted fraction and measured by UV absorbance on a Nanodrop 2000c. Regarding this clone: Its antigen is still unknown. Base qualities are not at hand, and no much larger clone is one base apart. The identical CDR3 is also encoded by other nucleotide sequences in the sample.

Using the deep immunoSEQ assay, TCR CDR3 regions were amplified from genomic DNA by multiplex PCR. Extracted genomic DNA from each cell subset was spread evenly across all wells of several immunoSEQ 96-well plates, with each plate serving as a replicate. Each replicate PCR for sorted subsets received around 200 ng genomic DNA, equal to about 30,000 T cell genomes. The purified libraries were quantified using a Qubit 3.0 fluorometer, sized with a Bioanalyzer 2100, and then quantified again using the KAPA Library Quantification kit. A separate single-read 150-cycle Illumina NextSeq 550 flow cell was used to sequence each immunoSEQ 96-well plate. Per the original workflow: The immunoSEQ output contained only junctional sequences without quality scores, so filtering could not match that applied to full-length reads. To assign V/J genes and CDR3, sequences were annotated using PyIR, a Python wrapper for IgBLAST v1.9, with IMGT germline references. Reads were filtered out if the reads had weak V/J assignments (E-value above 1e-6), no CDR3, stop codons, out-of-frame junctions, or ambiguous translated residues. V3J clonotypes were defined as sequences sharing the same inferred V gene, J gene, and CDR3 amino acid sequence. To compute the percentage overlap between repertoires, the number of shared unique clonotypes was divided by the size of the smaller repertoire. Repertoire richness was assessed with RTK rarefaction, the Chao1 estimator, and Recon v2.1 estimates of unobserved clonotypes. OLGA was used to compute generation probabilities for all TCRbeta clonotypes that the gDNA method yielded from a few donors. TCRdb stores this immuneACCESS table with in-frame sequences only. Part of the clones is absent; in the studies checked, under half of the shortfall reflects unresolved V genes, and no reason is known for the rest. V and J calls and clone size are those listed in that table; D and trimming were worked out from the DNA. The sample data list roughly 200,000 clones, and about 68% of these were observed just once. Of the sample, more than 9% is held by the ten largest clones.

The source of this sequence is a man between 25 and 39 years old in good health. Sequenced sample: memory CD4+ T cells sorted from blood. The cell subset or site label of this sample denotes: CD45RA-negative fraction.

The CDR3 corresponds to CASSVGAGGVNTEAFF. In nucleotide form, the sequence is TGTGCCAGCAGCGTAGGGGCAGGGGGCGTAAACACTGAAGCTTTCTTT. Here the chain combines TRBV9 and TRBJ1-1; TRBD1 lines up with 8 middle nucleotides. There are 16 amino acids in the CDR3, from cysteine to phenylalanine inclusive. Only the CDR3 DNA stays, 48 bases, in frame from base 1. V and J are trimmed by 0 bases and 2 bases, and the gene matches miss 6 bases of the junction. Per the germline V gene, SGDLS is the CDR1 and YYNGEE is the CDR2. When the CDR3 is completed using the reference TRBV9 and TRBJ1-1 genes on either side, the full variable domain is DSGVTQTPKHLITATGQRVTLRCSPRSGDLSVYWYQQSLDQGLQFLIQYYNGEERAKGNILERFSAQQFPDLHSELNLSSLELGDSALYFCASSVGAGGVNTEAFFGQGTRLTVV.